This entry is about one TCR beta chain. Its antigen is unidentified. CDR1 SEHNR and CDR2 FQNEAQ come from the germline V gene (reference sequence). This CDR3 has 12 amino acids. After removal of 7 bases from V and 4 bases from J, the junction contained 2 bases not matched to a gene. The source of the sample is a study of T cells after yellow fever vaccination. Study-wide findings and caveats: Researchers report a weaker secondary response that nonetheless peaked faster, day 5 versus 15. Primary-vaccination clones mostly resurfaced post-booster (around 96% CD4, approximately 89% CD8).

TCRdb itself ran the 5' RACE reads through MiXCR, one entry per CDR3 protein. The sample yields some 560,000 distinct CDR3 sequences, about a sixth seen once. The sequence was obtained from a man younger than 35 who received the YFV17D yellow fever vaccine. This sample comprised PBMCs, obtained less than 6 days after the first yellow fever vaccination. The rearrangement links TRBV7-9 to TRBJ2-3; 7 bases fit TRBD1. Here the CDR3 DNA reads TGTGCCAGCAAGACAGGGCCAGATACGCAGTATTTT. Amino acids: CASKTGPDTQYF.